A single sample is the source of the 9 T cell receptor beta chains below, sequenced in a study of response to subunit inactivated influenza vaccine. TCRdb passed the RT-PCR reads through MiXCR, listing each CDR3 protein once. The sample consists of 500,000 to 600,000 distinct CDR3 sequences, 10% to 15% of them appearing once. The sequencing used PBMCs from blood, collected about 6 weeks after vaccination. Receptor source: a man aged 50 to 60 who received an inactivated influenza vaccine.

The V and J genes are TRBV5-1 and TRBJ2-1; tentatively, D is TRBD2 (6 bases). Trimming shortened V by 0 bases and J by 4 bases, and 14 bases separated the two germline ends. CDR1 and CDR2 from the germline V gene are SGHRS and YFSETQ. The CDR3 sequence is 16 residues long. The DNA for the CDR3 is TGCGCCAGCAGCTTGGGTGGCGGGATAAATTACAATGAGCAGTTCTTC. Protein sequence: CASSLGGGINYNEQFF. Complete variable domain (other parts from reference TRBV5-1 and TRBJ2-1): KAGVTQTPRYLIKTRGQQVTLSCSPISGHRSVSWYQQTPGQGLQFLFEYFSETQRNKGNFPGRFSGRQFSNSRSEMNVSTLELGDSALYLCASSLGGGINYNEQFFGPGTRLTVL.

This chain's CDR3 is CSARQASYSNQPQHF. CDR3 in DNA: TGCAGTGCTAGGCAGGCTAGCTATAGCAATCAGCCCCAGCATTTT. The chain joins TRBV20-1 to TRBJ1-5; D ambiguous. V shed 3 bases and J shed 0 bases, with 12 bases lying between them. CDR1 is DFQATT and CDR2 is SNEGSKA in the germline V gene (reference sequence). The CDR3 contains 15 residues.

This sequence joins TRBV4-2 and TRBJ1-4, with TRBD1 as a possible D gene (6 bases). Germline assignment: CDR1 LGHNA and CDR2 YNFKEQ. The CDR3 extends over 14 amino acids. The V and J ends lost 2 bases and 7 bases respectively, with 11 bases between them. CDR3 in DNA: TGTGCCAGCAGCCAACTCGGAGGGGGTGAAAAACTGTTTTTT. Its protein is CASSQLGGGEKLFF.

Many counts were recorded for this clonotype. The chain links TRBV28 to TRBJ2-7; 9 positions match TRBD1. Germline CDR1 reads MDHEN; CDR2 reads SYDVKM. The CDR3 length is 12 residues. The trim removed 5 bases at V and 7 bases at J, leaving 3 bases unmatched. The CDR3 region has the DNA TGTGCCAGCAGTCCCGGACAGGGGGAGCAGTACTTC. Its protein is CASSPGQGEQYF. The variable domain in full, with the rest retrieved from reference TRBV28 and TRBJ2-7, is DVKVTQSSRYLVKRTGEKVFLECVQDMDHENMFWYRQDPGLGLRLIYFSYDVKMKEKGDIPEGYSVSREKKERFSLILESASTNQTSMYLCASSPGQGEQYFGPGTRLTVT.

This clonotype was detected a few times. The rearrangement uses TRBV7-9 and TRBJ2-1; D is uncertain. Deletions cut 5 bases from V and 5 bases from J, with 10 bases between. Germline V gene data show CDR1 as SEHNR and CDR2 as FQNEAQ (reference sequence). CDR3 length: 13 residues. The CDR3 spells CASSPIPHNEQFF. The CDR3 DNA is TGTGCCAGCAGCCCAATACCCCACAATGAGCAGTTCTTC.

This clonotype occurred once. The J gene is TRBJ2-7, the V gene TRBV7-9, with D perhaps TRBD1 or TRBD2 (5 bases each). The CDR3 consists of 15 residues. Between the trimmed V and J ends, which lost 4 bases and 1 base, there was a span of 14 bases. Germline CDR1 reads SEHNR; CDR2 reads FQNEAQ (reference sequence). CDR3 residues: CASSSAPGRSYEQYF. CDR3 nucleotide sequence: TGTGCCAGCAGCTCCGCACCGGGACGGTCCTACGAGCAGTACTTC.

The V and J genes are TRBV7-9 and TRBJ2-3; 7 nucleotides match TRBD1. This CDR3 has 13 residues. CDR1 and CDR2 from the germline V gene are SEHNR and FQNEAQ (reference sequence). V lost 5 bases, J lost 5 bases, and 4 bases stayed unmatched. The CDR3: CASSRDSRDTQYF. CDR3 nucleotide sequence: TGTGCCAGCAGCAGGGACAGCCGAGATACGCAGTATTTT. Full variable domain (rest looked up from reference TRBV7-9 and TRBJ2-3): DTGVSQNPRHKITKRGQNVTFRCDPISEHNRLYWYRQTLGQGPEFLTYFQNEAQLEKSRLLSDRFSAERPKGSFSTLEIQRTEQGDSAMYLCASSRDSRDTQYFGPGTRLTVL.

This clonotype was seen ten or more times. The germline gene is not matched at one end of the junction; a read error may be the cause. The chain couples TRBV7-7 to TRBJ2-5; D is possibly TRBD1 or TRBD2 (5 bases each). CDR1 and CDR2 (germline): SSHAT, FNYEAQ (reference sequence). The length of the CDR3 is 13 residues. The CDR3 bases are TGTGCTAGCAGCCTGGGGGTGGGGGAGACCCAGTACTTC. Translation: CASSLGVGETQYF. The whole variable domain, remainder taken from reference TRBV7-7 and TRBJ2-5, is GAGVSQSPRYKVTKRGQDVTLRCDPISSHATLYWYQQALGQGPEFLTYFNYEAQPDKSGLPSDRFSAERPEGSISTLTIQRTEQRDSAMYRCASSLGVGETQYFGPGTRLLVL.

This clonotype was counted between two and nine times. The V gene is TRBV27, the J gene TRBJ2-5; 7 bases map to TRBD2. V shed 1 base and J 5 bases; nucleotides not matched to a gene: 4. The germline V gene has CDR1 MNHEY and CDR2 SMNVEV (reference sequence). CDR3 length: 14 amino acids. The CDR3 nucleotides are TGTGCCAGCAGTTTATACGCGGGAGCGGAGACCCAGTACTTC. Translating it yields CASSLYAGAETQYF.